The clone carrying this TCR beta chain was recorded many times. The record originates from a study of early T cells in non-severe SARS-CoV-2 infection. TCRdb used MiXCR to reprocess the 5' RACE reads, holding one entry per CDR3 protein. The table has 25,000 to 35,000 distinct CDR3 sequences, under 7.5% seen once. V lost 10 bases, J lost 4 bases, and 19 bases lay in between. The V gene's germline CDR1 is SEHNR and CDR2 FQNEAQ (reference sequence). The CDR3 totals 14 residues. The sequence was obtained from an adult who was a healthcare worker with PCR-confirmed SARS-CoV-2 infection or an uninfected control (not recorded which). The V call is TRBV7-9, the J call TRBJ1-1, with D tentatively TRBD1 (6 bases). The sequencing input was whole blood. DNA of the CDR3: TGTGCCACCACTGAACAGGGTGTCGTCACTGAAGCTTTCTTT. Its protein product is CATTEQGVVTEAFF.